The clone carrying this TCR beta chain was seen only once. The antigen is not known. The data derive from a study of shared clonotypes between healthy human individuals. Libraries were prepared by immunoSEQ multiplex PCR; TCRdb keeps only in-frame clonotypes and omits some of them. Among some 2,400,000 clones, 90% to 96% were seen once, and the ten largest hold 0.1% to 0.15%. Study outcomes and limitations: Investigators collected only blood, and repertoires in tissues likely differ. Clonotype sharing among donors, it was expected, would be affected by sequencing depth.

V was cut by 2 bases and J by 8 bases, with 12 bases left in between. CDR1 is SGHDN, CDR2 FVKESK, per germline. The CDR3 is 13 amino acids. This chain links TRBV14 with TRBJ1-1; D unresolved. The sequenced sample was naive CD4+ T cells sorted from blood. Documented subset: CD45RA+ positively selected. The receptor's source is a man aged 18-30 years in good health. CDR3 DNA sequence: TGTGCCAGCAGCCAATTAATGGGTGGGGAAGCTTTCTTT. Protein sequence: CASSQLMGGEAFF.